The text below deals with one T cell receptor (beta chain). Its antigen is unknown. This sample is drawn from a study of T-cell memory formation after mild COVID-19. General study points: Proof of SARS-CoV-2 specificity was absent for the second-wave clones that crested on day 37. Day 15 to 85 contractors were CD4/CD8 balanced; later expanders leaned CD4+. Cross-reactive memory appears to have joined, as suggested by some responding clones showing up in pre-infection memory.

TCRdb independently ran MiXCR on the 5' RACE reads; one entry per CDR3 protein. The sample has some 64,000 distinct CDR3 sequences, around 10% seen once. CDR1 is SGHRS and CDR2 is YFSETQ in the germline V gene. The V end lost 0 bases, the J end lost 6 bases, and 4 bases lay between the germline ends. This CDR3 is built from 12 residues. The receptor comes from a man younger than 30 who had mild COVID-19 (a few samples of this study predate the infection). Cell type and time point are not known. This chain uses TRBV5-1 with TRBJ2-4; D is unclear. Sequencing was performed on PBMCs or a T cell subset sorted from them (not recorded which). The CDR3 sequence: CASSLEGNIQYF. DNA for the CDR3: TGCGCCAGCAGCTTGGAAGGAAACATTCAGTACTTC.